This T cell receptor (beta chain) was documented in a study of CD8 T cells in Susac syndrome. The CDR3 has 9 amino acids. Germline CDR1 SQVTM, CDR2 ANQGSEA. V dropped 7 bases and J dropped 8 bases, with 8 bases sitting between them. The authors reverse transcribed roughly 0.5 to 1 ug RNA with random hexamers. TCRdb fed the immunoSEQ multiplex PCR reads into MiXCR, producing one record per CDR3 protein. The data contain 130,000 or so distinct CDR3 sequences, about 95% of them seen just once; the ten biggest clones take up over 0.1%. The specimen sequenced was CD4+ T cells from PBMCs. This sequence was found in a human donor with multiple sclerosis. J is TRBJ1-2 and V is TRBV29-1; D gene unclear. The CDR3 here is CSGLKGYTF. The CDR3 region has the DNA TGCAGCGGTCTAAAGGGCTACACCTTC.